This T cell receptor beta chain appears in the sequencing data of a study of CD8+ T cells in alopecia areata (dated by TCRdb to about 2018). About the investigation overall: The study used high-throughput TCRbeta sequencing to examine T cell clonal expansion in alopecia areata, in both the C3H/HeJ mouse model and human patients. In humans, TCRbeta sequencing was performed on scalp tissue and on sorted CD4+ and CD8+ peripheral blood T cells from healthy controls and from patients with patchy or totalis/universalis alopecia areata. Scalp clonality was compared among normal scalp (n=4), patchy alopecia areata scalp (n=8), and alopecia totalis/universalis scalp (n=8). RNA was obtained with the PAXgene miRNA kit for fixed scalp, the miRNeasy kit for PBMCs, and the RNeasy kit for mouse skin. immunoSEQ multiplex PCR using 35 Vbeta forward primers and 13 Jbeta reverse primers was used to amplify TCRbeta CDR3 regions.

Study-wide findings and limitations: Unlike mouse skin, where gammadelta T cells dominate, normal human skin contains resident alphabeta T cells that get sequenced too, which complicates analysis of the scalp TCR repertoire. Higher clonality and more expanded CD8+ clones were observed in lesional scalp than in normal scalp, particularly in alopecia totalis/universalis, a finding suggestive of antigenic drive. TCR sequences shared between patients were less clear than in mice, possibly partly because of HLA diversity in the patient population.

PBMCs were separated by density centrifugation and stained for CD3, CD4 and CD8, after which CD4+ and CD8+ T cells were sorted on a FACSAria. Unaffected controls provided scalp biopsies and blood samples. Measured from the cysteine to the phenylalanine, the CDR3 is 17 residues long. Solely the CDR3 DNA is kept, with 51 bases framed from the first base. The germline V gene yields SQVTM for CDR1 and ANQGSEA for CDR2. After removal of 0 bases from V and 6 bases from J, the junction retains 14 bases not matched to a gene. A note on this clone: The specificity of this receptor is unknown. No much larger clone exists at a distance of one base, and base qualities are not known.

The library was generated by the immunoSEQ multiplex PCR assay. To provide template for TCR sequencing, every sample had RNA extracted and reverse transcribed into cDNA. First-strand cDNA was synthesized with SuperScript III using a 2:1 mix of oligo-dT and random hexamers. A synthetic immune receptor repertoire was used to assess amplification bias, and residual bias was removed computationally. As for how the authors treated the data: Raw reads were preprocessed to remove errors, and CDR3 was defined by IMGT conventions from the conserved cysteine to phenylalanine. To get clonality, Shannon entropy was normalized by log2 of the number of productive unique TCRs and the result was subtracted from 1. Scalp TCRbeta sequences were cross-referenced with sorted blood CD4 and CD8 repertoires so that the CD4 or CD8 identity of scalp clones could be inferred. In TCRdb, the immuneACCESS table is reduced to in-frame sequences with V and J assigned. These tables do not hold every clone; where another copy was compared, an unresolved V gene accounts for under half, and the others remain unexplained. V and J calls plus clone size are reproduced from that table; the DNA served to infer D and trimming. The sample table shows over 150,000 clones, and roughly 50% are seen once. Approximately 4.9% of the sample comes from the top ten.

This clonotype was obtained from a human donor in good health. The specimen sequenced was CD8+ T cells sorted from blood. The sequence is built from TRBV29-1 and TRBJ2-1, with 7 central nucleotides matching TRBD1. The nucleotides are TGCAGCGTTGAAGAAACAGGGGAAGCGAACGAAATCAATGAGCAGTTCTTC. Translated, it reads CSVEETGEANEINEQFF.